This T cell receptor (beta chain) was found in a study of blood T cell repertoires in COVID-19. Across the whole study: The analysed material was cDNA or gDNA that came from T cells, B-cell-depleted T cells, or PBMCs.

The germline V gene has CDR1 SGHRS and CDR2 YFSETQ. The CDR3 contains 15 residues. The V gene lost 4 bases and the J gene lost 4 bases, with 14 bases spanning the gap. Clones were sequenced by immunoSEQ multiplex PCR, and TCRdb holds only the in-frame ones, with some missing. The sample consists of more than 85,000 clones, 70% to 85% of them appearing once. The receptor's source is a man aged 60 to 69 with active or convalescent COVID-19. This chain links TRBV5-1 with TRBJ2-2, with D possibly being TRBD2 (6 bases). Sequencing input: peripheral blood. CDR3 DNA sequence: TGCGCCAGCAGCCCCGGAGGGCCGGGCACCGGGGAGCTGTTTTTT. This gives the protein CASSPGGPGTGELFF.